The T cell receptor beta chain under discussion was sequenced for a study of shared clonotypes between healthy human individuals. The CDR3 extends over 13 amino acids. CDR1 and CDR2 (germline): MNHEY, SMNVEV (reference sequence). V shed 7 bases and J shed 3 bases, with 12 bases lying between them. All participating donors were Caucasian adults from Nashville, Tennessee. This clone occurred a few times. Its antigen remains unidentified. Among the unsorted PBMC samples, replicate PCRs used about 280 ng DNA, 30,000 to 35,000 T cell genomes. Sequencing on ten immunoSEQ deep assay plates was performed for unsorted PBMC DNA. Profiling relied on immunoSEQ multiplex PCR, and the TCRdb table lists in-frame clones only, not all of them. The data show about 490,000 clones, roughly 78% seen once. The study, taken as a whole, reports: The diversity represented, both genetic and in exposure history, was limited by few donors.

This receptor was taken from a woman aged 40 to 55 in good health. Some clones in this sample may be carry-over from other donors' samples. Source material: PBMCs. The chain links TRBV27 to TRBJ1-2, with a weak D call TRBD1 (5 bases). CDR3 residues: CASTSGTDYGYTF. The CDR3 DNA reads TGTGCCAGCACCTCAGGGACGGACTATGGCTACACCTTC.